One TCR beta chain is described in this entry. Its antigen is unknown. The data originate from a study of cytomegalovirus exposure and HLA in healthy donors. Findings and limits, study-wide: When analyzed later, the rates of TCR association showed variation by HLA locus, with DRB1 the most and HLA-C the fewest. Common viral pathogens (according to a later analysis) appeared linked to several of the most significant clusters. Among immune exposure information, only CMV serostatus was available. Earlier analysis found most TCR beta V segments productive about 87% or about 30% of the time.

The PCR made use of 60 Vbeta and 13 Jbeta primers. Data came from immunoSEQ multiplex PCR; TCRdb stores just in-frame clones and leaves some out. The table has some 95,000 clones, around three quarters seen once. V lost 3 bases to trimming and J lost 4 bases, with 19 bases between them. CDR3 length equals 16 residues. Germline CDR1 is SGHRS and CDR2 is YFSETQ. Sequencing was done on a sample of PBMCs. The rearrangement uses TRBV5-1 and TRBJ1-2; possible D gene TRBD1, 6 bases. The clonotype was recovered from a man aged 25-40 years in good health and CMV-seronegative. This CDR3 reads CASSSSNRDQAYGYTF. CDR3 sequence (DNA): TGCGCCAGCAGCTCATCCAACAGGGATCAAGCCTATGGCTACACCTTC.